Listed below are T cell receptor beta chains from one sample, sequenced in a study of TIL therapy for anti-PD-1-resistant metastatic lung cancer. Here immunoSEQ multiplex PCR was the method, and the copy in TCRdb shows in-frame clones only, minus some. The table records tens of thousands of clones, 74% of them present only once. Sequencing used blood, obtained at baseline. The receptors derive from a woman aged 25 to 80 with non-small cell lung cancer. Each CDR3 is given with its conserved first and last residue. D genes are given only for firm matches. Not all rows give a size; the values are once, few, many and, for expanded clones, a class.

few	TRBJ1-2	NA	TRBV5-5	CASSFASRSSYGYTF	TGTGCCAGCAGCTTCGCCAGCCGGTCCAGCTATGGCTACACCTTC
NA	TRBJ2-7	NA	TRBV29-1	CSVGRGANEQYF	TGCAGCGTTGGTCGGGGGGCCAACGAGCAGTACTTC
once	TRBJ2-5	NA	TRBV6-5	CASSYGGETQYF	TGTGCCAGCAGTTACGGCGGAGAGACCCAGTACTTC
NA	TRBJ2-3	TRBD1	TRBV19	CASTTPQGATDTQYF	TGTGCCAGTACGACACCGCAGGGGGCCACAGATACGCAGTATTTT
medium-sized	TRBJ2-7	TRBD2	TRBV6-5	CASSYGASGSYEQYF	TGTGCCAGCAGTTACGGAGCTAGCGGAAGCTACGAGCAGTACTTC
NA	TRBJ2-6	NA	TRBV14	CASRPKMSQAYSGANVLTF	TGTGCCAGCAGGCCCAAGATGTCCCAGGCCTACTCTGGGGCCAACGTCCTGACTTTC
NA	TRBJ1-2	TRBD1	TRBV5-5	CASSLEGQGAIYGYTF	TGTGCCAGCAGCTTGGAAGGACAGGGGGCTATCTATGGCTACACCTTC
NA	TRBJ2-3	TRBD2	TRBV14	CASSPLAGRATDTQYF	TGTGCCAGCAGCCCTCTAGCGGGAAGGGCCACAGATACGCAGTATTTT
few	TRBJ2-3	NA	TRBV5-1	CASSLARGDTDTQYF	TGCGCCAGCAGCTTGGCCAGGGGGGACACAGATACGCAGTATTTT
NA	TRBJ2-1	TRBD2	TRBV4-1	CASSQALGTSGDEQFF	TGCGCCAGCAGCCAAGCCCTCGGGACTAGCGGGGATGAGCAGTTCTTC
NA	TRBJ2-5	NA	TRBV6-6	CASSYSVETQYF	TGTGCCAGCAGTTACTCGGTCGAGACCCAGTACTTC
NA	TRBJ1-1	NA	TRBV7-2	CATCRDRGTEAFF	TGTGCCACCTGCAGGGATCGGGGCACTGAAGCTTTCTTT
NA	TRBJ1-1	TRBD1	TRBV6-6	CASSQGQGRPEAFF	TGTGCCAGCAGCCAAGGACAGGGGAGGCCTGAAGCTTTCTTT
NA	TRBJ2-5	NA	TRBV5-1	CASSSGLPQETQYF	TGCGCCAGCAGCTCGGGACTGCCCCAAGAGACCCAGTACTTC
NA	TRBJ2-2	TRBD2	TRBV7-2	CASQNSGSISGELFF	TGTGCCAGTCAGAATAGCGGGAGTATCTCCGGGGAGCTGTTTTTT
NA	TRBJ2-2	NA	TRBV11-3	CASSRRGGELFF	TGTGCCAGCAGCAGGCGGGGCGGGGAGCTGTTTTTT
NA	TRBJ2-1	NA	TRBV11-3	CASSLGEYNEQFF	TGTGCCAGCAGCTTAGGGGAGTACAATGAGCAGTTCTTC
NA	TRBJ2-5	TRBD1	TRBV6-1	CASSEGRGQETQYF	TGTGCCAGCAGTGAGGGCAGGGGGCAAGAGACCCAGTACTTC
NA	TRBJ2-7	TRBD1	TRBV7-2	CASSLGTGFGYEQYF	TGTGCCAGCAGCTTAGGGACAGGGTTTGGGTACGAGCAGTACTTC
NA	TRBJ2-2	TRBD2	TRBV19	CASTTSLSGELFF	TGTGCCAGCACGACTAGCTTATCCGGGGAGCTGTTTTTT
NA	TRBJ2-7	TRBD1	TRBV4-2	CASSQLGDRTYEQYF	TGTGCCAGCAGCCAATTGGGGGACAGGACCTACGAGCAGTACTTC
NA	TRBJ1-2	TRBD1	TRBV6-1	CASIPTQGNYGYTF	TGTGCCAGCATCCCAACACAGGGGAACTATGGCTACACCTTC
few	TRBJ2-3	NA	TRBV7-8	CASSAHLADTQYF	TGTGCCAGCAGCGCCCACTTAGCAGATACGCAGTATTTT
NA	TRBJ1-2	TRBD1	TRBV5-6	CASSLAGTVNYGYTF	TGTGCCAGCAGCTTGGCAGGGACAGTCAACTATGGCTACACCTTC
NA	TRBJ2-5	TRBD1	TRBV6-5	CASSGTQGGRETQYF	TGTGCCAGCAGTGGAACACAGGGGGGAAGGGAGACCCAGTACTTC
NA	TRBJ1-1	TRBD1	TRBV5-5	CASRPTGKNTEAFF	TGTGCCAGCAGACCGACAGGGAAGAACACTGAAGCTTTCTTT
few	TRBJ2-7	TRBD1	TRBV5-1	CASSQQNRDRGHEQYF	TGCGCCAGCAGCCAACAGAACCGGGACAGGGGCCACGAGCAGTACTTC
NA	TRBJ1-1	TRBD1	TRBV2	CASRTRQGGNTEAFF	TGTGCCAGCAGAACGAGACAGGGCGGGAACACTGAAGCTTTCTTT
few	TRBJ2-3	NA	TRBV7-8	CASSLFGGGMDTQYF	TGTGCCAGCAGCTTATTTGGAGGAGGGATGGATACGCAGTATTTT
NA	TRBJ2-7	TRBD2	TRBV19	CASSELAGPLEQYF	TGTGCCAGTAGTGAACTAGCGGGACCTCTCGAGCAGTACTTC
NA	TRBJ1-4	NA	TRBV30	CAWSGSTTNEKLFF	TGTGCCTGGAGTGGGAGTACAACTAATGAAAAACTGTTTTTT
NA	TRBJ1-6	NA	TRBV6-6	CASRRTAGYSPLHF	TGTGCCAGCAGGAGGACAGCTGGATATTCACCCCTCCACTTT
few	TRBJ2-7	TRBD2	TRBV27	CASGWTSGRAYEQYF	TGTGCCAGCGGCTGGACTAGCGGGAGGGCCTACGAGCAGTACTTC
NA	TRBJ2-3	NA	TRBV11-2	CASSLDVSRTDTQYF	TGTGCCAGCAGCTTAGACGTATCACGCACAGATACGCAGTATTTT
NA	TRBJ2-1	NA	TRBV5-8	CASSLVAGLSSSYNEQFF	TGTGCCAGCAGCTTGGTGGCTGGACTATCGAGCTCCTACAATGAGCAGTTCTTC
NA	TRBJ2-1	NA	TRBV5-4	CASSLARARSYNEQFF	TGTGCCAGCAGCTTGGCCCGGGCCCGTTCCTACAATGAGCAGTTCTTC
NA	TRBJ2-7	TRBD1	TRBV29-1	CSARDRGAEQYF	TGCAGCGCCCGGGACAGAGGGGCCGAGCAGTACTTC
NA	TRBJ2-5	TRBD2	TRBV15	CATSRDPAGLETQYF	TGTGCCACCAGCAGAGATCCAGCGGGACTGGAGACCCAGTACTTC
NA	TRBJ2-7	NA	TRBV25-1	CASSEYGTYEQYF	TGTGCCAGCAGTGAATACGGGACCTACGAGCAGTACTTC
once	TRBJ1-1	NA	TRBV9	CASSAAEPNTEAFF	TGTGCCAGCAGCGCCGCCGAGCCGAACACTGAAGCTTTCTTT
once	TRBJ2-6	TRBD1	TRBV29-1	CSVRTGGGANVLTF	TGCAGCGTGCGGACAGGGGGTGGGGCCAACGTCCTGACTTTC
NA	TRBJ2-7	NA	TRBV7-9	CASSFGTRDHEQYF	TGTGCCAGCAGCTTTGGGACCCGGGACCACGAGCAGTACTTC
NA	TRBJ2-5	NA	TRBV11-3	CASSSPLDQETQYF	TGTGCCAGCAGCTCCCCGTTGGACCAAGAGACCCAGTACTTC
NA	TRBJ2-1	TRBD2	TRBV19	CASSTLAGAVYNEQFF	TGTGCCAGTAGTACTTTAGCGGGAGCGGTCTACAATGAGCAGTTCTTC
NA	TRBJ1-1	NA	TRBV2	CASSNRRDTEAFF	TGTGCCAGCAGTAACCGAAGGGACACTGAAGCTTTCTTT
few	TRBJ2-7	TRBD1	TRBV6-1	CASSEAGTGRYEQYF	TGTGCCAGCAGTGAAGCTGGGACAGGCAGGTACGAGCAGTACTTC